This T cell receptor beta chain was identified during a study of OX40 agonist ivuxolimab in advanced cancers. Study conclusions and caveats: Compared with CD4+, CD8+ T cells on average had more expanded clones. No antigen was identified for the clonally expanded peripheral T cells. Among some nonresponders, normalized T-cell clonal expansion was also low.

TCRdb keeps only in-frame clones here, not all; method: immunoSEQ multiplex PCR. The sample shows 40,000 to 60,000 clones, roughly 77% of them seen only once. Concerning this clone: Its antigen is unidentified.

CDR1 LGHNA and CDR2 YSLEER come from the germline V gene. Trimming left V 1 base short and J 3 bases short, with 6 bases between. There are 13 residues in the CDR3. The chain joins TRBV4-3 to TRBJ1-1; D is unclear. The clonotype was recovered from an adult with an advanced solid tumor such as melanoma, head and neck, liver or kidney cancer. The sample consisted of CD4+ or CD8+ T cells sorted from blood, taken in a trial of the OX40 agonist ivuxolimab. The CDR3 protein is CASSQGRYTEAFF. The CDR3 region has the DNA TGCGCCAGCAGCCAAGGGCGGTACACTGAAGCTTTCTTT.